This T cell receptor (beta chain) was captured by sequencing in a study of control samples from healthy donors and cancer patients. The V end was cut by 2 bases, the J end by 1 base, with 12 bases between. CDR3 length: 15 amino acids. CDR1 is LGHDT, CDR2 YNNKEL, per germline (reference sequence). Profiling relied on immunoSEQ multiplex PCR, and the TCRdb table lists in-frame clones only, not all of them. This sample carries approximately 150,000 clones, approximately 92% of them seen once, and the ten largest clones take approximately 3%. The source material was blood. The chain joins TRBV3-1 (or the pseudogene TRBV3-2) to TRBJ2-7; possibly TRBD2 for D (5 bases). This sequence originates from a man in his thirties or forties in good health. The CDR3 DNA reads TGTGCCAGCAGCCAACTACTAGTGGGGTCCTACGAGCAGTACTTC. Its protein product is CASSQLLVGSYEQYF.